This TCR beta chain emerged from a study of CD8 T cells in ankylosing spondylitis. This clonotype was detected only a few times. Germline V gene data show CDR1 as SNHLY and CDR2 as FYNNEI. The CDR3 contains 13 residues. J gave up 2 bases and V 10 bases, and 5 bases lay outside the gene matches. TCRdb re-called the 5' RACE reads through MiXCR, storing one row per CDR3 protein. The data hold a few hundred thousand distinct CDR3 sequences, with more than 9% observed a single time. J is TRBJ2-7 and V is TRBV2, with 10 bases fitting TRBD1. The receptor was isolated from a female donor with ankylosing spondylitis or in good health (not recorded which). Material: blood, either unsorted or a sorted T cell fraction (not recorded which). DNA of the CDR3: TGTGCCATCTCGGACAGGGGGACCTACGAGCAGTACTTC. This translates into CAISDRGTYEQYF.